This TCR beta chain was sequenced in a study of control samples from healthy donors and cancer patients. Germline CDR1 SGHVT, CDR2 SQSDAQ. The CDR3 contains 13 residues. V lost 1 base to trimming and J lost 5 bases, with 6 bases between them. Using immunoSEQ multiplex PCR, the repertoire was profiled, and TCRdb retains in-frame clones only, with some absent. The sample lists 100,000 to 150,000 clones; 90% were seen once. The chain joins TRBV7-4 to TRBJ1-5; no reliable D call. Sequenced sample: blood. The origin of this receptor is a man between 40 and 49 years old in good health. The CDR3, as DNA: TGTGCCAGCAGCTTAGAGGGTTATCAGCCCCAGCATTTT. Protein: CASSLEGYQPQHF.